These 12 T cell receptor beta chains originate from one sample sequenced in a study of T cell responses to AZD1222 COVID-19 vaccine (dated by TCRdb to 2020 to 2022). The library was built by means of the immunoSEQ multiplex PCR assay. What TCRdb holds here is the immuneACCESS table cut down to in-frame rearrangements. Part of the clones is not present; checked against another copy, under half of the missing clones reflect an unresolved V gene, and the others are unexplained. The sample table holds about 150,000 clones, of which about 92% were seen once. Jointly, the top ten make up around 18% of the sample. In the paper's terms, the time point label means: baseline before first vaccination. The sample here was peripheral blood, taken on day 0 of AZD1222 vaccination. The receptors originated from an adult in good health.

The V and J genes are TRBV6-1 and TRBJ2-7; D is ambiguous. From germline, CDR1 is MNHNS and CDR2 SASEGT. This CDR3 comprises 10 residues. V was pared by 0 bases and J by 12 bases, with 6 bases between. The CDR3 reads CASSEASVYF. In DNA, the CDR3 is TGTGCCAGCAGTGAAGCGTCTGTGTACTTC.

This chain uses TRBV7-9 with TRBJ2-7; a weak D match, TRBD2 (7 bases). CDR1 SEHNR and CDR2 FQNEAQ come from the germline V gene (reference sequence). The CDR3 consists of 16 residues. V lost 1 base, J lost 2 bases, and 15 bases lay in between. Written as DNA, the CDR3 is TGTGCCAGCAGCTTAGGTTCGGGGGGCCTCGCCTACGAGCAGTACTTC. It specifies CASSLGSGGLAYEQYF.

The V and J genes are TRBV11-1 and TRBJ2-7; the D call may be TRBD1 or TRBD2 (6 bases each). CDR3 length equals 14 residues. Germline CDR1 and CDR2: SGHAT and FQDESV (reference sequence). Trimming cost V 5 bases and J 6 bases, with 17 bases left between them. CDR3 DNA: TGTGCCAGCAGCATCTATGGAGGGGGAGGCGAGCAGTACTTC. Its translation is CASSIYGGGGEQYF.

The V call is TRBV7-8, the J call TRBJ1-3; D gene uncertain. The germline V gene has CDR1 SGHVS and CDR2 FQNEAQ. CDR3 size: 12 residues. The V gene lost 1 base and the J gene lost 10 bases, with 8 bases spanning the gap. The CDR3 protein is CASSLGGETIYF. The CDR3 nucleotides are TGTGCCAGCAGCTTAGGCGGGGAGACCATATATTTT.

This clone showed up just once. The CDR3 DNA sequence: TGTGCCAGCAGCGGGGGGATGAGACAGGGTGGCAATCAGCCCCAGCATTTT. Amino acids: CASSGGMRQGGNQPQHF. V and J are TRBV5-5 and TRBJ1-5; 7 bases align to TRBD1. Germline values: CDR1 SGHKS, CDR2 YYEKEE (reference sequence). Germline trimming cut 4 bases from V and 2 bases from J; bases unmatched to any gene: 12. The CDR3 is 17 amino acids.

This rearrangement joins TRBV7-2 to TRBJ2-3, with 10 bases identical to TRBD2. From germline, CDR1 is SGHTA and CDR2 FQGNSA. V lost 4 bases, J lost 5 bases, and 18 bases stayed unmatched. This CDR3 comprises 19 residues. The chain's CDR3 is CASSSPTSRSGGVRDTQYF. As DNA, the CDR3 is TGTGCCAGCAGCTCGCCGACGTCCAGGAGCGGGGGGGTGAGAGATACGCAGTATTTT.

This chain uses TRBV6-5 with TRBJ1-3; D remains unclear. V gave up 0 bases and J gave up 2 bases, with 8 bases separating them. This CDR3 is 15 amino acids long. Per germline, CDR1 MNHEY and CDR2 SVGAGI. The CDR3 protein is CASSYSSVAGNTIYF. In DNA form, the CDR3 reads TGTGCCAGCAGTTACTCTTCTGTCGCTGGAAACACCATATATTTT.

This rearrangement joins TRBV11-2 to TRBJ2-7; 12 bases are a match to TRBD2. CDR1 is SGHAT and CDR2 is FQNNGV in the germline V gene. The CDR3 runs 19 residues. J was trimmed by 1 base and V by 3 bases; bases with no gene match: 13. DNA of the CDR3: TGTGCCAGCAGCTTCGTCCTAGCGGGAGGGTTAAAATGGTCCTACGAGCAGTACTTC. Amino acid sequence: CASSFVLAGGLKWSYEQYF.

This clone has a handful of counts. The chain links TRBV19 to TRBJ1-2; 7 bases align to TRBD1. The germline V gene encodes CDR1 LNHDA and CDR2 SQIVND (reference sequence). CDR3 length: 16 amino acids. Trimming cost V 7 bases and J 4 bases; bases outside gene matches: 15. In DNA, the CDR3 is TGTGCCAGTACCCAAAGGGGGCGAGGCCCCTTCTATGGCTACACCTTC. It is translated as CASTQRGRGPFYGYTF.

The chain links TRBV28 to TRBJ1-3, with a possible D match to TRBD1 (5 bases). The CDR3 is 16 residues long. The germline V and J ends were trimmed by 1 base and 4 bases, with 14 bases remaining between them. The V gene's germline CDR1 is MDHEN and CDR2 SYDVKM. In DNA, the CDR3 is TGTGCCAGCAGTTTATTCTCCTTTAACAGGGGAAACACCATATATTTT. Translation gives CASSLFSFNRGNTIYF.

The gene calls are TRBV11-3 and TRBJ1-2; D uncertain. CDR1 and CDR2 (germline): SGHNT, YENEEA. This CDR3 region has 12 residues. V dropped 1 base and J dropped 4 bases, with 4 bases sitting between them. DNA for the CDR3: TGTGCCAGCAGCTTAGCGGGCTATGGCTACACCTTC. Encoded protein: CASSLAGYGYTF.

The chain joins TRBV19 to TRBJ1-4; D uncertain. Per germline, CDR1 LNHDA and CDR2 SQIVND (reference sequence). This CDR3 is 11 amino acids long. Trimming cost V 5 bases and J 7 bases, with 5 bases left between them. DNA for the CDR3: TGTGCCAGTAGTGTCGGTGAAAAACTGTTTTTT. This encodes CASSVGEKLFF.